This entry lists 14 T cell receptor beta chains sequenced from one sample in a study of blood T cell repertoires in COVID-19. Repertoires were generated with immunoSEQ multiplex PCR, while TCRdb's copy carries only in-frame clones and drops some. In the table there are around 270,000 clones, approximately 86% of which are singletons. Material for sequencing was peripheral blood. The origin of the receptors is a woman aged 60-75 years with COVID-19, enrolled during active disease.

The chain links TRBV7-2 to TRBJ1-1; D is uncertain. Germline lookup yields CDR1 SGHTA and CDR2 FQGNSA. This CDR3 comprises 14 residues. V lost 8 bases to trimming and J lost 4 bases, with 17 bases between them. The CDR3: CASEDWVEGTEAFF. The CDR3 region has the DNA TGTGCCAGCGAGGACTGGGTCGAAGGCACTGAAGCTTTCTTT.

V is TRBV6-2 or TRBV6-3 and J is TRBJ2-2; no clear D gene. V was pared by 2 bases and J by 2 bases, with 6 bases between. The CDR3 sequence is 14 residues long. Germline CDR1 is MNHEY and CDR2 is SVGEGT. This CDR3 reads CASSYLKNTGELFF. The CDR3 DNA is TGTGCCAGCAGTTACCTTAAAAACACCGGGGAGCTGTTTTTT.

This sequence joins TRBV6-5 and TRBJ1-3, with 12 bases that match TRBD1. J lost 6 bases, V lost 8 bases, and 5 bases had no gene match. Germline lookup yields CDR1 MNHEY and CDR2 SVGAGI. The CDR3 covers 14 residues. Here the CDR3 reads CASLGTGGINTIYF. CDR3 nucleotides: TGTGCCAGCCTAGGGACAGGGGGCATAAACACCATATATTTT.

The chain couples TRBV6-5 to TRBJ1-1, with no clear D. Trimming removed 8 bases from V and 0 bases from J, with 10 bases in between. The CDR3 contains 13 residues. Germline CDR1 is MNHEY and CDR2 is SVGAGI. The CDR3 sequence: CASSRELNTEAFF. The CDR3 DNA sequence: TGTGCCAGCTCGAGGGAGCTGAACACTGAAGCTTTCTTT.

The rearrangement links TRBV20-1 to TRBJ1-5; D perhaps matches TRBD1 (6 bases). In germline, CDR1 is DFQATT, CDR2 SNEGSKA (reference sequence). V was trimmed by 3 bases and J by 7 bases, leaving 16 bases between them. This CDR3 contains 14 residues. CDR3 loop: CSASAGQYSQPQHF. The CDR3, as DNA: TGCAGTGCTAGTGCCGGACAGTATAGCCAGCCCCAGCATTTT.

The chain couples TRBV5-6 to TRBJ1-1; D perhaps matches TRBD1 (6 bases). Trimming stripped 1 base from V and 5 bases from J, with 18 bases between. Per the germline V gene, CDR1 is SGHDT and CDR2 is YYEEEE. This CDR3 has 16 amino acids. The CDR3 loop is CASSLPGGRGETEAFF. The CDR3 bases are TGTGCCAGCAGCTTGCCGGGCGGCAGGGGAGAAACTGAAGCTTTCTTT.

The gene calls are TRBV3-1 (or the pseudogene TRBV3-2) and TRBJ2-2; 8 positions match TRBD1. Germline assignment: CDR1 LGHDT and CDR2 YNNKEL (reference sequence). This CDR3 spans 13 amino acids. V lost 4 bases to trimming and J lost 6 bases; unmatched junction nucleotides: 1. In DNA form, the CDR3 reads TGTGCCAGCAGCCGGACAGGGTCCGGGGAGCTGTTTTTT. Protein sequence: CASSRTGSGELFF.

Here the CDR3 reads CAWSVLSGRADEQFF. The CDR3 region has the DNA TGTGCCTGGAGTGTACTTAGCGGGAGGGCCGATGAGCAGTTCTTC. The V gene is TRBV30, the J gene TRBJ2-1; 11 bases are a match to TRBD2. Looked up from germline, CDR1 is GTSNPN and CDR2 is SVGIG (reference sequence). With V trimmed by 0 bases and J by 8 bases, 6 bases remained unmatched. CDR3 length equals 15 residues.

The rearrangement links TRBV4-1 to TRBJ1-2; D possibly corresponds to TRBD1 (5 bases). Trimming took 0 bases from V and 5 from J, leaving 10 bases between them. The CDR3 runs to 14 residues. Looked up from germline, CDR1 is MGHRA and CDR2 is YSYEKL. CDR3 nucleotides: TGCGCCAGCAGCCAAGAAGGGGCAGGGTATGGCTACACCTTC. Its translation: CASSQEGAGYGYTF.

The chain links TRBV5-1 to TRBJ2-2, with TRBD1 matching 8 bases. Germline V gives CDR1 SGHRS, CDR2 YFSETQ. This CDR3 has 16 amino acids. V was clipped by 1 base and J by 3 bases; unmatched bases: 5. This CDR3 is CASSLLGQGYTGELFF. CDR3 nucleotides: TGCGCCAGCAGCTTGCTTGGACAGGGTTACACCGGGGAGCTGTTTTTT.

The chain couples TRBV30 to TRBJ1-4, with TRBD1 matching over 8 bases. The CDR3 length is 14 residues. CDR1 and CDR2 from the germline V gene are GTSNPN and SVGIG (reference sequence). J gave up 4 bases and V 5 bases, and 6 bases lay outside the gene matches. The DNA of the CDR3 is TGTGCCTGGGCGCGGGGACAGGTTAATGAAAAACTGTTTTTT. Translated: CAWARGQVNEKLFF.

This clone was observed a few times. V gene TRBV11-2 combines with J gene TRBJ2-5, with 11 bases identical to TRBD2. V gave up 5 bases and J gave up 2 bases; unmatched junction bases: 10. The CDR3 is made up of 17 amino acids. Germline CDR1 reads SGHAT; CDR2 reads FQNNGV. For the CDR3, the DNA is TGTGCCAGCAGCCATTCTCGGGGACTAGCGGTACAAGAGACCCAGTACTTC. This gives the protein CASSHSRGLAVQETQYF.

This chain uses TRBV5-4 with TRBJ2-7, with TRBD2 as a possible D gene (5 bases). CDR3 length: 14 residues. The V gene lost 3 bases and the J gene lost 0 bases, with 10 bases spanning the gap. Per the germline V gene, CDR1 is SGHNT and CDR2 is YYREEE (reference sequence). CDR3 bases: TGTGCCAGCAGCTCTGAGCGGTTCTCCTACGAGCAGTACTTC. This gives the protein CASSSERFSYEQYF.

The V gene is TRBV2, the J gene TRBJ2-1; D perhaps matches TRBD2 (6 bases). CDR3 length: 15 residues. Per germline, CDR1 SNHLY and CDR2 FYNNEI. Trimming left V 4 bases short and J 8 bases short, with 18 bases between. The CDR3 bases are TGTGCCAGCAGTGGACTGGGGGGTTTTAAATATGAGCAGTTCTTC. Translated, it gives CASSGLGGFKYEQFF.